Each of the 20 T cell receptor beta chains below was sequenced from the same sample in a study of blood T cell repertoires in COVID-19. Using immunoSEQ multiplex PCR, the repertoire was profiled, and TCRdb retains in-frame clones only, with some absent. The sample gives about 250,000 clones, roughly 88% of which show up once; about 5.4% is in the top ten. Sequencing was carried out using peripheral blood. These receptors were taken from a woman older than 75 with COVID-19, enrolled during active disease.

This clone was recorded a few times. The chain recombines TRBV28 with TRBJ1-2; TRBD1 agrees at 9 bases. Looked up from germline, CDR1 is MDHEN and CDR2 is SYDVKM. Trimming cost V 2 bases and J 8 bases; bases outside gene matches: 9. The CDR3 extends over 15 amino acids. DNA for the CDR3: TGTGCCAGCAGTTTAGGGGGACAGGGAAGAAGGGGCTACACCTTC. The encoded protein is CASSLGGQGRRGYTF.

The V call is TRBV19, the J call TRBJ2-2; 10 nucleotides agree with TRBD1. The CDR3 spans 15 residues. With 9 bases clipped from V and 0 bases from J, the junction kept 4 bases outside the gene matches. CDR1 and CDR2 from the germline V gene are LNHDA and SQIVND (reference sequence). For the CDR3, the DNA is TGTGCCAGCCGACAGGGGGCTGCGAACACCGGGGAGCTGTTTTTT. Translating it yields CASRQGAANTGELFF. Variable domain in full (rest from reference TRBV19 and TRBJ2-2): DGGITQSPKYLFRKEGQNVTLSCEQNLNHDAMYWYRQDPGQGLRLIYYSQIVNDFQKGDIAEGYSVSREKKESFPLTVTSAQKNPTAFYLCASRQGAANTGELFFGEGSRLTVL.

The V and J genes are TRBV6-5 and TRBJ1-6; 8 nucleotides agree with TRBD1. This CDR3 is built from 14 residues. CDR1 is MNHEY, CDR2 SVGAGI, per germline. V lost 6 bases and J lost 9; bases outside the gene matches: 7. CDR3 nucleotide sequence: TGTGCCAGCAGCCGGGACAGGTTAGGTTCACCCCTCCACTTT. This encodes CASSRDRLGSPLHF.

The chain is built from TRBV7-9 and TRBJ2-3; D call uncertain. Germline CDR1 reads SEHNR; CDR2 reads FQNEAQ (reference sequence). V was shortened by 0 bases and J by 8 bases, with 12 bases between the two germline ends. This CDR3 region has 14 residues. The CDR3 spells CASSLALLSGTQYF. In DNA, the CDR3 is TGTGCCAGCAGCTTAGCGCTACTATCGGGTACGCAGTATTTT.

The chain recombines TRBV6-5 with TRBJ2-1, with 9 positions matching TRBD2. Germline V gene data show CDR1 as MNHEY and CDR2 as SVGAGI. The CDR3 is 16 amino acids. V dropped 0 bases and J dropped 8; count of bases not matched to a gene: 8. CDR3 protein: CASSYSRGGASYEQFF. CDR3 bases: TGTGCCAGCAGTTACTCACGCGGGGGGGCTTCATATGAGCAGTTCTTC.

This clone was seen just once. The genes are TRBV30 and TRBJ1-3, with D unresolved. V was pared by 0 bases and J by 3 bases, with 15 bases between. The CDR3 has 16 amino acids. Germline values: CDR1 GTSNPN, CDR2 SVGIG (reference sequence). The CDR3 loop is CAWSVLRGAHGNTIYF. In DNA, the CDR3 is TGTGCCTGGAGTGTTCTTCGAGGCGCACATGGAAACACCATATATTTT.

This clone was picked up one time. This sequence joins TRBV9 and TRBJ2-2; TRBD2 matches at 12 bases. Germline CDR1 SGDLS, CDR2 YYNGEE. The CDR3 is 15 amino acids. Trimming cost V 0 bases and J 14 bases; bases outside gene matches: 8. DNA of the CDR3: TGTGCCAGCAGCGTAGCTTCTAGCGGGGGGGCTGGTCTGTTTTTT. Its protein is CASSVASSGGAGLFF.

The table lists this clone with a count of one. This rearrangement joins TRBV27 to TRBJ2-3; 9 bases align to TRBD2. Germline V gene data show CDR1 as MNHEY and CDR2 as SMNVEV (reference sequence). V was pared by 5 bases and J by 9 bases, with 15 bases of the junction left unmatched. The CDR3 covers 16 residues. In nucleotides, the CDR3 is TGTGCCAGCAGTCCCTCTTCGGGACTAGCCGTAACCACGCAGTATTTT. Translation gives CASSPSSGLAVTTQYF.

V is TRBV5-1 and J is TRBJ1-2; the D is unclear. V dropped 4 bases and J dropped 3 bases, with 13 bases sitting between them. CDR3 length: 14 residues. Germline V gene sequence: CDR1 SGHRS, CDR2 YFSETQ. The CDR3 DNA reads TGCGCCAGCAGCCTTCTCGAGGATGACTATGGCTACACCTTC. Its translation is CASSLLEDDYGYTF.

This clone was found once. The chain joins TRBV10-1 to TRBJ1-4; tentative D call: TRBD1 (6 bases). CDR1 is WNHNN, CDR2 SYGVQD, per germline (reference sequence). V gave up 3 bases and J gave up 3 bases, with 8 bases separating them. The CDR3 is 14 residues long. CDR3 in amino acids: CASSEGGANEKLFF. For the CDR3, the DNA is TGCGCCAGCAGTGAAGGGGGAGCTAATGAAAAACTGTTTTTT.

The rearrangement links TRBV11-2 to TRBJ2-5, with 8 bases identical to TRBD1. Germline V gene data show CDR1 as SGHAT and CDR2 as FQNNGV. Germline trimming cut 1 base from V and 6 bases from J; bases unmatched to any gene: 13. This CDR3 has 17 residues. The CDR3, as DNA: TGTGCCAGCAGCTTAGGGTCGTTGGGACAGGCGGAAAAGACCCAGTACTTC. It yields the protein CASSLGSLGQAEKTQYF.

This clone has just a few counts. This rearrangement joins TRBV11-2 to TRBJ2-1; a weak D match, TRBD2 (6 bases). V was clipped by 5 bases and J by 6 bases, with 14 bases between them. The germline V gene has CDR1 SGHAT and CDR2 FQNNGV. The length of the CDR3 is 14 residues. CDR3 coding DNA: TGTGCCAGCAGCCCTCGCCCCGGGGGCAATGAGCAGTTCTTC. Protein sequence: CASSPRPGGNEQFF.

The chain employs TRBV11-2 and TRBJ2-5; no definite D call. CDR1 and CDR2 (germline): SGHAT, FQNNGV. The CDR3 consists of 13 residues. V lost 1 base to trimming and J lost 2 bases, with 5 bases between them. The CDR3, as DNA: TGTGCCAGCAGCTTAGGTCCACAAGAGACCCAGTACTTC. Translation: CASSLGPQETQYF.

CDR3 loop: CASSPGDSPQAFF. The CDR3 nucleotides read TGTGCCAGCAGCCCCGGGGACAGTCCCCAAGCTTTCTTT. V usage is TRBV6-5 and J usage is TRBJ1-1, with 7 bases lining up with TRBD1. The trim removed 6 bases at V and 9 bases at J, leaving 10 bases unmatched. The CDR3 has 13 amino acids. The germline V gene encodes CDR1 MNHEY and CDR2 SVGAGI.

This clone was observed a handful of times. V usage is TRBV28 and J usage is TRBJ1-4, with D unclear. The ends were cut back, 3 bases at V and 1 base at J, with 6 bases in the middle. The CDR3 is 14 amino acids. Germline lookup yields CDR1 MDHEN and CDR2 SYDVKM. The CDR3 here is CASSLAGTNEKLFF. The CDR3 DNA sequence: TGTGCCAGCAGTTTGGCAGGAACTAATGAAAAACTGTTTTTT.

In this sample, this clone turned up a few times. The chain couples TRBV3-1 (or the pseudogene TRBV3-2) to TRBJ1-2; 8 bases are shared with TRBD1. The CDR3 is 16 residues long. The trim removed 5 bases at V and 5 bases at J, leaving 13 bases unmatched. Germline CDR1 is LGHDT and CDR2 is YNNKEL (reference sequence). The CDR3 coding sequence is TGTGCCAGCAGCACCGGGACAGGAGGGCCGTTATATGGCTACACCTTC. The encoded protein is CASSTGTGGPLYGYTF.

The chain employs TRBV18 and TRBJ1-1, with D maybe TRBD1 (5 bases). The V gene lost 5 bases and the J gene lost 10 bases, with 23 bases spanning the gap. CDR1 and CDR2 from the germline V gene are KGHSH and LQKENI. The CDR3 loop spans 15 amino acids. The CDR3 DNA reads TGTGCCAGCTCATCAAGAGACGGGCAGGGTTCCGGAGCTTTCTTT. Translation gives CASSSRDGQGSGAFF.

The chain couples TRBV4-2 to TRBJ2-1; 9 bases map to TRBD2. The CDR3 is 15 amino acids. The junction had 6 bases not matched to a gene; V was cut back by 4 bases and J by 5 bases. CDR1 is LGHNA and CDR2 is YNFKEQ in the germline V gene. CDR3 sequence: CASSLASGGNNEQFF. The CDR3 DNA reads TGTGCCAGCAGCCTCGCGAGCGGGGGGAACAATGAGCAGTTCTTC.

The chain joins TRBV6-1 to TRBJ2-7, with a tentative D call TRBD2 (7 bases). Germline V gene lookup returns CDR1 MNHNS and CDR2 SASEGT. Trimming cost V 10 bases and J 1 base, with 17 bases left between them. The CDR3 totals 14 residues. The CDR3 nucleotides are TGTGCCACCGGGGGGCCTGGAGGATCCTACGAGCAGTACTTC. Translated: CATGGPGGSYEQYF.

This CDR3 reads CASSLLFTSGLWDLQETQYF. CDR3 DNA: TGCGCCAGCAGCTTGCTGTTCACTAGCGGGCTTTGGGACCTACAAGAGACCCAGTACTTC. The chain uses TRBV5-1 and TRBJ2-5, with 9 bases fitting TRBD2. Per the germline V gene, CDR1 is SGHRS and CDR2 is YFSETQ. The V and J ends lost 1 base and 2 bases, in that order; junction bases with no gene match: 18. The CDR3 is 20 amino acids. The whole variable domain, remainder taken from reference TRBV5-1 and TRBJ2-5, is KAGVTQTPRYLIKTRGQQVTLSCSPISGHRSVSWYQQTPGQGLQFLFEYFSETQRNKGNFPGRFSGRQFSNSRSEMNVSTLELGDSALYLCASSLLFTSGLWDLQETQYFGPGTRLLVL.